A single sample is the source of the 24 T cell receptor beta chains below, sequenced in a study of human T cells and chemical hapten exposure. Stated time point: pre-sensitization, week 0. Treatment specified: therapeutic diphenylcyclopropenone sensitization with weekly scalp DPC. MiXCR was run by TCRdb on the RACE reads, yielding one entry per CDR3 protein. The sample consists of about 380,000 distinct CDR3 sequences, 5.1% of them appearing once. The sequences come from whole blood, collected in connection with sensitization to the hapten diphenylcyclopropenone (DPC). The origin of the receptors is a woman between 50 and 59 years old with alopecia areata. Some clones in this sample may be carry-over from other donors' samples.

This clonotype was recorded many times. This chain connects TRBV28 to TRBJ1-1; a weak D match, TRBD1 (6 bases). V was shortened by 3 bases and J by 6 bases, with 14 bases between the two germline ends. Per the germline V gene, CDR1 is MDHEN and CDR2 is SYDVKM. This CDR3 region has 14 residues. The CDR3 loop reads CASSLYTGSAEAFF. CDR3 sequence (DNA): TGTGCCAGCAGTTTGTATACAGGGAGCGCTGAAGCTTTCTTT.

This clonotype occurred a few times. This rearrangement joins TRBV3-1 to TRBJ1-2, with TRBD1 as a possible D gene (5 bases). V was shortened by 3 bases and J by 5 bases, with 19 bases between the two germline ends. Germline V gene data show CDR1 as LGHDT and CDR2 as YNNKEL (reference sequence). The CDR3 is 16 residues long. The CDR3, as DNA: TGTGCCAGCAGCCAGGAAGGGACGACCCTGTATTATGGCTACACCTTC. Translated: CASSQEGTTLYYGYTF.

This clonotype was detected many times. This chain connects TRBV3-1 to TRBJ2-7; 7 nucleotides line up with TRBD1. After removal of 4 bases from V and 5 bases from J, the junction contained 5 bases not matched to a gene. This CDR3 region has 13 residues. Germline loops: CDR1 LGHDT, CDR2 YNNKEL (reference sequence). In DNA form, the CDR3 reads TGTGCCAGCAGCCCACTGACAGGGAACGAGCAGTACTTC. It encodes CASSPLTGNEQYF.

Many counts were recorded for this clonotype. The V call is TRBV29-1, the J call TRBJ2-3; D unresolved. The V end lost 5 bases, the J end lost 10 bases, and 13 bases lay between the germline ends. The CDR3 is 11 amino acids. Looked up from germline, CDR1 is SQVTM and CDR2 is ANQGSEA. The DNA for the CDR3 is TGCAGCGTTTCGGGCCTCGAGGCGCAGTATTTT. The encoded protein is CSVSGLEAQYF.

This clonotype was counted between two and nine times. The chain joins TRBV9 to TRBJ2-4; TRBD2 matches 8 bases. Germline V gene sequence: CDR1 SGDLS, CDR2 YYNGEE. Trimming at V came to 2 bases and at J to 1 base, leaving 5 bases not matched to a gene. The CDR3 runs to 16 residues. CDR3 sequence: CASSVSRGDAKNIQYF. CDR3 coding DNA: TGTGCCAGCAGCGTTTCGCGGGGGGATGCCAAAAACATTCAGTACTTC.

The sample holds a few counts of this clonotype. The genes are TRBV5-5 and TRBJ2-7, with 12 bases fitting TRBD1. This CDR3 is built from 15 residues. V gave up 3 bases and J gave up 3 bases; unmatched junction bases: 4. Germline CDR1 SGHKS, CDR2 YYEKEE (reference sequence). CDR3 amino acids: CASSSRDRGLYEQYF. The CDR3 DNA is TGTGCCAGCAGCTCCCGGGACAGGGGGCTCTACGAGCAGTACTTC.

This clonotype was seen repeatedly, ten times or more. The CDR3 loop is CASSQVALNTEAFF. Written as DNA, the CDR3 is TGTGCCAGCTCCCAGGTCGCATTGAACACTGAAGCTTTCTTT. The chain carries TRBV18 and TRBJ1-1; no reliable D call. The CDR3 has 14 amino acids. V was trimmed by 6 bases and J by 0 bases, leaving 11 bases between them. From germline, CDR1 is KGHSH and CDR2 LQKENI.

This clonotype was detected a few times. V usage is TRBV6-5 and J usage is TRBJ1-1; TRBD1 might be the D (5 bases). V lost 2 bases and J 3 bases, leaving 7 bases between the germline ends. The CDR3 has 13 residues. Germline CDR1 and CDR2: MNHEY and SVGAGI. The CDR3 DNA reads as TGTGCCAGCAGTTACGGGGGTGACACTGAAGCTTTCTTT. It encodes CASSYGGDTEAFF.

There are many counts of this clonotype. The chain is built from TRBV10-3 and TRBJ1-3; 7 bases line up with TRBD1. Germline V gene data show CDR1 as ENHRY and CDR2 as SYGVKD. This CDR3 is 16 amino acids long. The ends lost 5 bases at V and 0 bases at J; junction bases unmatched: 7. DNA of the CDR3: TGTGCCATCAGTTCGATTACAGGGGTCTCTGGAAACACCATATATTTT. Amino acid sequence: CAISSITGVSGNTIYF.

The chain recombines TRBV9 with TRBJ2-1, with a tentative D call TRBD2 (5 bases). CDR3 size: 13 residues. Trimming removed 0 bases at V and 10 bases at J, with 11 bases between. Germline values: CDR1 SGDLS, CDR2 YYNGEE. Here the CDR3 DNA reads TGTGCCAGCAGCGTAGATACTAGTGCAGAGCAGTTCTTC. Translating it yields CASSVDTSAEQFF.

This clonotype was observed at least ten times. The genes are TRBV28 and TRBJ2-7; D is unresolved. V was pared by 6 bases and J by 0 bases, with 12 bases between. There are 14 residues in the CDR3. The germline CDR1 and CDR2 sequences are MDHEN and SYDVKM. The CDR3 DNA is TGTGCCAGCAGCTCCCCCCGGTACTCCTACGAGCAGTACTTC. It specifies CASSSPRYSYEQYF.

This clonotype was seen many times. This chain links TRBV5-1 with TRBJ2-7; D gene unclear. The V end was cut by 2 bases, the J end by 4 bases, with 10 bases between. In germline, CDR1 is SGHRS, CDR2 YFSETQ. This CDR3 contains 13 residues. The CDR3 loop reads CASSFGSGYEQYF. The CDR3 DNA is TGCGCCAGCAGCTTTGGCTCCGGATACGAGCAGTACTTC.

This clonotype has a count of ten or more. V and J are TRBV5-5 and TRBJ2-7; tentatively, D is TRBD2 (5 bases). Trimming cost V 5 bases and J 0 bases, with 9 bases left between them. CDR3 size: 13 residues. CDR1 and CDR2 from the germline V gene are SGHKS and YYEKEE (reference sequence). The CDR3 sequence: CASSQLVSYEQYF. The CDR3, as DNA: TGTGCCAGCAGTCAACTAGTCTCCTACGAGCAGTACTTC.

This clonotype was seen repeatedly, ten times or more. V gene TRBV12-3 or TRBV12-4 combines with J gene TRBJ2-2; 15 nucleotides match TRBD2. V lost 5 bases and J lost 0; bases outside the gene matches: 10. The CDR3 spans 20 residues. The CDR3: CASSPGTSGRRIANTGELFF. CDR3 sequence (DNA): TGTGCCAGCAGTCCCGGGACTAGCGGGAGGCGCATCGCGAACACCGGGGAGCTGTTTTTT.

In this sample, this clonotype turned up a few times. The V and J genes are TRBV2 and TRBJ1-2; D remains unclear. The V gene lost 1 base and the J gene lost 4 bases, with 13 bases spanning the gap. The germline V gene encodes CDR1 SNHLY and CDR2 FYNNEI. The CDR3 has 15 amino acids. CDR3 protein: CASSEGPGEPYGYTF. The CDR3 nucleotides are TGTGCCAGCAGTGAAGGTCCAGGAGAGCCCTATGGCTACACCTTC.

This clonotype was counted ten times or more. The rearrangement uses TRBV15 and TRBJ2-4; 11 nucleotides align to TRBD1. This CDR3 contains 14 residues. The V and J ends lost 3 bases and 7 bases, in that order; junction bases with no gene match: 2. The germline V gene has CDR1 LNHNV and CDR2 YYDKDF (reference sequence). Written as DNA, the CDR3 is TGTGCCACCAGCAGGGACAGGGGGCCGAACATTCAGTACTTC. This encodes CATSRDRGPNIQYF.

A few counts support this clonotype. V usage is TRBV6-5 and J usage is TRBJ1-5, with unresolved D. Per the germline V gene, CDR1 is MNHEY and CDR2 is SVGAGI. The CDR3 runs to 13 residues. V lost 5 bases and J 5 bases, leaving 10 bases between the germline ends. The CDR3 coding sequence is TGTGCCAGCAGTATCCGGGCGGATCAGCCCCAGCATTTT. Translating it yields CASSIRADQPQHF.

V usage is TRBV2 and J usage is TRBJ2-7; D ambiguous. V lost 3 bases, J lost 7 bases, and 13 bases lay in between. Per the germline V gene, CDR1 is SNHLY and CDR2 is FYNNEI. This CDR3 spans 13 amino acids. The CDR3 sequence is CASSDSTWEEQYF. CDR3 DNA: TGTGCCAGCAGTGATTCCACCTGGGAAGAGCAGTACTTC.

The sample holds a few counts of this clonotype. Its ends do not fully match the called genes, so a read error is possible. The V gene is TRBV5-6, the J gene TRBJ2-7; D is ambiguous. Germline V CDR1 and CDR2: SGHDT, YYEEEE. CDR3 length: 14 amino acids. The CDR3 reads CASGLGATPYEQYF. The CDR3 region has the DNA TGTGCCAGCGGCTTAGGAGCCACTCCCTACGAGCAGTACTTC.

This clonotype was counted at least ten times. The chain employs TRBV12-3 or TRBV12-4 and TRBJ1-3, with D possibly TRBD1 on 5 matching bases. The CDR3 runs 14 residues. The germline V and J ends were trimmed by 10 bases and 0 bases, with 13 bases remaining between them. The CDR3 loop reads CANSVGDSGNTIYF. The CDR3, as DNA: TGTGCCAACTCGGTGGGGGACTCTGGAAACACCATATATTTT.

This clonotype was detected many times. The chain links TRBV5-1 to TRBJ1-1, with TRBD1 identical over 10 bases. J lost 4 bases, V lost 0 bases, and 9 bases had no gene match. Germline CDR1 SGHRS, CDR2 YFSETQ. CDR3 length equals 17 residues. CDR3 nucleotides: TGCGCCAGCAGCTTGGAGGCAATGGGACAGGGGTTCACTGAAGCTTTCTTT. Amino acid sequence: CASSLEAMGQGFTEAFF.

This clonotype was seen many times. The genes are TRBV20-1 and TRBJ1-5; D ambiguous. Trimming removed 1 base at V and 7 bases at J, with 17 bases between. CDR1 and CDR2 (germline): DFQATT, SNEGSKA (reference sequence). The CDR3 sequence is 15 residues long. CDR3 DNA: TGCAGTGCTAGAGTCCCCCAGACTCAACACCAGCCCCAGCATTTT. It yields the protein CSARVPQTQHQPQHF.

This clonotype was observed a few times. The chain links TRBV7-8 to TRBJ2-6; D unclear. The length of the CDR3 is 18 residues. Germline V gene lookup returns CDR1 SGHVS and CDR2 FQNEAQ. Deletions cut 2 bases from V and 0 bases from J, with 14 bases between. In DNA, the CDR3 is TGTGCCAGCAGCTTAACCACGGCGGTCTTCTCTGGGGCCAACGTCCTGACTTTC. Its translation is CASSLTTAVFSGANVLTF.

This clonotype was detected only a few times. The genes are TRBV12-3 or TRBV12-4 and TRBJ1-1; D gene ambiguous. The V gene lost 3 bases and the J gene lost 7 bases, with 12 bases spanning the gap. The CDR3 is 13 residues long. As DNA, the CDR3 is TGTGCCAGCAGTTTGTTTGGGGTGTTTGAAGCTTTCTTT. It yields the protein CASSLFGVFEAFF.